The sequence of this T cell receptor beta chain was determined in a study of T cell responses to AZD1222 COVID-19 vaccine. Findings and caveats of the study: Spike-specific TCRs gained breadth and depth after people received two AZD1222 doses.

In the case of this clone: Antigen unknown.

The germline CDR1 and CDR2 sequences are LNHDA and SQIVND (reference sequence). V lost 6 bases to trimming and J lost 3 bases; unmatched junction nucleotides: 6. The CDR3 runs to 14 residues. Clones were read by immunoSEQ multiplex PCR, and TCRdb kept only the in-frame ones, dropping some. In the table there are tens of thousands of clones, around 80% of which are singletons. The sample consisted of peripheral blood, taken on day 0 of AZD1222 vaccination. The rearrangement uses TRBV19 and TRBJ1-2; TRBD1 aligns across 8 bases. This sequence originates from an adult in good health. CDR3 in amino acids: CASSQTGADYGYTF. The CDR3, as DNA: TGTGCCAGTAGCCAGACAGGGGCAGACTATGGCTACACCTTC.